The rows below give T cell receptor beta chains drawn from one sample of a study of T cell responses to AZD1222 COVID-19 vaccine. The protocol was immunoSEQ multiplex PCR, while the TCRdb copy is restricted to in-frame clones and leaves out a portion. The repertoire consists of around 200,000 clones, with around 90% occurring once and the leading ten covering approximately 7.7%. The source material was peripheral blood, sampled on day 0 of AZD1222 vaccination. These receptor sequences come from an adult in good health. The CDR3 runs from the conserved cysteine through the conserved F or W. Fields, in order: J gene, D gene, V gene, clone size, CDR3 length, CDR3 protein, CDR3 DNA. D genes are given only for firm matches. Where a row states a size, it is once, few, many or the class of an expanded clone; other rows omit it.

>TRBJ2-3|TRBD1|TRBV19|-|18
CASSQGTGGFLGTDTQYF
TGTGCCAGTAGTCAAGGGACAGGGGGCTTCCTCGGCACAGATACGCAGTATTTT
>TRBJ2-3|TRBD2|TRBV5-1|-|16
CASRARLAGVTDTQYF
TGCGCCAGCAGGGCCAGACTAGCCGGGGTCACAGATACGCAGTATTTT
>TRBJ2-7|-|TRBV4-2|few|16
CASSQGPDYHSYEQYF
TGTGCCAGCAGCCAAGGGCCGGACTACCACTCCTACGAGCAGTACTTC
>TRBJ1-2|-|TRBV27|-|15
CASSGKALGNYGYTF
TGTGCCAGCAGTGGGAAGGCCTTAGGTAACTATGGCTACACCTTC
>TRBJ1-1|-|TRBV7-2|-|16
CASRLRTNLRDTEAFF
TGTGCCAGCAGATTACGGACAAACCTAAGGGACACTGAAGCTTTCTTT
>TRBJ2-7|TRBD2|TRBV28|-|17
CASSLGTSGVKLRKQYF
TGTGCCAGCAGTTTAGGGACTAGCGGGGTAAAGTTACGAAAGCAGTACTTC
>TRBJ2-7|TRBD2|TRBV5-6|-|17
CASSLGTSPNWLYEQYF
TGTGCCAGCAGCTTAGGGACTAGTCCAAATTGGCTCTACGAGCAGTACTTC
>TRBJ2-7|TRBD1|TRBV10-3|-|16
CAISGAGYRGEDEQYF
TGTGCCATCAGTGGTGCAGGGTACAGGGGTGAGGACGAGCAGTACTTC
>TRBJ2-7|TRBD2|TRBV5-1|few|15
CASSLVASGIYEQYF
TGCGCCAGCAGCTTGGTCGCTAGCGGCATCTACGAGCAGTACTTC
>TRBJ2-1|TRBD2|TRBV3-1/TRBV3-2|-|15
CASSQLPGGPGEQFF
TGTGCCAGCAGCCAACTGCCGGGGGGGCCGGGTGAGCAGTTCTTC
>TRBJ1-6|TRBD1|TRBV19|-|17
CASSRDSGPSYNSPLHF
TGTGCCAGTAGTCGGGACAGCGGGCCCTCCTATAATTCACCCCTCCACTTT
>TRBJ2-7|TRBD1|TRBV29-1|-|14
CSVGMTGAVYEQYF
TGCAGCGTAGGGATGACAGGGGCGGTTTACGAGCAGTACTTC
>TRBJ1-2|-|TRBV12-5|-|13
CASGLPEVDGYTF
TGTGCTAGTGGTTTGCCAGAGGTCGACGGCTACACCTTC
>TRBJ2-3|-|TRBV12-3/TRBV12-4|-|13
CASSRLDADTQYF
TGTGCCAGCAGCCGACTAGACGCAGATACGCAGTATTTT
>TRBJ1-6|TRBD1|TRBV10-3|-|12
CASRDRGSPLHF
TGTGCCTCCCGGGACAGGGGTTCACCCCTCCACTTT
>TRBJ1-2|-|TRBV14|-|13
CASSQTPGRGYTF
TGTGCCAGCAGCCAGACCCCGGGGCGTGGCTACACCTTC
>TRBJ2-1|-|TRBV5-4|-|16
CASSPLERRAYNEQFF
TGTGCCAGCAGCCCCCTTGAGAGGAGGGCCTACAATGAGCAGTTCTTC
>TRBJ1-4|-|TRBV2|-|16
CASSTPYGTGEEKLFF
TGTGCCAGCAGTACCCCTTACGGGACCGGAGAGGAAAAACTGTTTTTT
>TRBJ1-2|TRBD1|TRBV27|-|15
CASSLHRGRTDGYTF
TGTGCCAGCAGTTTACACAGGGGGCGAACGGATGGCTACACCTTC
>TRBJ2-5|-|TRBV29-1|-|13
CSVGTTLQETQYF
TGCAGCGTCGGGACCACCTTACAAGAGACCCAGTACTTC
>TRBJ1-2|-|TRBV28|-|13
CASSWGHDYGYTF
TGTGCCAGCAGCTGGGGACATGACTATGGCTACACCTTC
>TRBJ2-7|TRBD1|TRBV4-2|once|16
CASSQEGARGSYEQYF
TGTGCCAGCAGCCAAGAGGGGGCCAGGGGGTCCTACGAGCAGTACTTC
>TRBJ2-1|-|TRBV5-4|-|14
CASSPEGEYNEQFF
TGTGCCAGCAGCCCCGAGGGGGAATACAATGAGCAGTTCTTC
>TRBJ2-7|-|TRBV28|-|11
CASSAYYEQYF
TGTGCCAGCAGTGCCTACTACGAGCAGTACTTC
>TRBJ1-1|-|TRBV7-9|-|15
CASSLGPTDNTEAFF
TGTGCCAGCAGCTTAGGCCCGACAGATAACACTGAAGCTTTCTTT
>TRBJ1-1|-|TRBV5-4|-|16
CASSLRLVGVGAEAFF
TGTGCCAGCAGCTTGAGGCTCGTTGGGGTGGGCGCTGAAGCTTTCTTT
>TRBJ1-2|-|TRBV25-1|-|13
CATRGPGTFGYTF
TGTGCCACCCGAGGCCCCGGGACTTTTGGCTACACCTTC
>TRBJ2-1|-|TRBV12-3/TRBV12-4|-|10
CASSRNEQFF
TGTGCCAGCAGTCGCAATGAGCAGTTCTTC
>TRBJ2-7|-|TRBV15|-|17
CATSLDVAGQYPYEQYF
TGTGCCACCAGCCTCGACGTCGCGGGACAGTATCCCTACGAGCAGTACTTC
>TRBJ2-5|TRBD1|TRBV2|-|16
CASNPRQGVGQETQYF
TGTGCCAGCAATCCTCGACAGGGGGTGGGCCAAGAGACCCAGTACTTC
>TRBJ2-5|-|TRBV19|-|12
CASSITGETQYF
TGTGCCAGTAGTATAACAGGGGAGACCCAGTACTTC